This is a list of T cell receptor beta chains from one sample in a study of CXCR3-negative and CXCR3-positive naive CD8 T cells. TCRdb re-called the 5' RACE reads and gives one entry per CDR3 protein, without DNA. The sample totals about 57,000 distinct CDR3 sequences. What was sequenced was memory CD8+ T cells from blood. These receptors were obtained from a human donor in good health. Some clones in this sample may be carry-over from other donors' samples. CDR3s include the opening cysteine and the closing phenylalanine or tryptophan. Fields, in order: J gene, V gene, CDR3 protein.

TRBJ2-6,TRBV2,CASNLRAGRDGANVLTF
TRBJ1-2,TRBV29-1,CSVEDTGGLVYGYTF
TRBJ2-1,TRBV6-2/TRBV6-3,CASNSYNEQFF
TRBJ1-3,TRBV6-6,CASSYLETGAGNTIYF
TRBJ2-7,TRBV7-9,CASSSSTGAPIYF
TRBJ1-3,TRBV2,CASSESGIQSLSGNTIYF
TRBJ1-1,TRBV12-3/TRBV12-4,CASSPSGSFTEAFF
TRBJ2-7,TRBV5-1,CASSPETYEQYF
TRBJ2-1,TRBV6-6,CASSYPPGPGNEQFF
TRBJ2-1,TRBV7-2,CASSGASDRVFNEQFF
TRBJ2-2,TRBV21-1,CASALRDRGQSGRTGELFF
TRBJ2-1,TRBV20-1,CSATEGGNEQFF
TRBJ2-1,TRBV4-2,CASSPGGLAELLDEQFF
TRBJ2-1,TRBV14,CASSPDPVAEQFF
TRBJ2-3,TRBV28,CASSETGGIADTQYF